This T cell receptor beta chain was recovered during a study of metastatic and nonmetastatic thyroid tumors. Study context: A comparison of repertoires was made across blood and tumor or nodule tissue from malignant and benign thyroid patients.

This clone appeared a few times. Its antigen is undetermined. Under the authors' procedure: Clinicopathological groups of papillary thyroid cancer showed CDR3 differences that were used to build a distant-metastasis classifier. TCRdb reprocessed the PCR reads using MiXCR. For this entry, the V and J calls and clone size follow TCRdb and not the study's own pipeline. The data contain fewer than 15,000 clones, around 21% of them singletons. CDR3 length: 14 residues. Trimming at V came to 5 bases and at J to 2 bases, leaving 2 bases not matched to a gene. CDR1 is MNHEY and CDR2 is SMNVEV in the germline V gene (reference sequence). Study findings and constraints: Compared with benign nodules, malignant thyroid tumors were reported to have significantly higher TCR beta diversity in both blood and tumor.

All patients were treatment-naive before thyroid surgery. Sequencing was carried out using adjacent normal tissue. The source is a female donor with papillary thyroid cancer or a benign thyroid nodule (not recorded which). Some clones in this sample may be carry-over from other donors' samples. The chain combines TRBV27 with TRBJ2-7; 11 bases map to TRBD1. CDR3 sequence reads: CASSGQGAAYEQYF. The CDR3 DNA follows: TGTGCCAGCAGTGGACAGGGGGCGGCCTACGAGCAGTACTTC.